The 9 T cell receptor beta chains in this list originate from one sample, sequenced in a study of T cells in Graves' hyperthyroidism and ophthalmopathy. RNA transcripts yielded amplified TCR beta CDR3 regions. First-round RT-PCR targeting the TCR CDR3 was performed with the HTBI primer set. Using its own MiXCR run on the multiplex PCR reads, TCRdb lists one record per CDR3 protein. The sample records 350,000 or so distinct CDR3 sequences, roughly 21% being singletons. Sequenced material: blood. The receptors were sampled from a woman in her forties or fifties with Graves' hyperthyroidism.

This clonotype appeared many times. V usage is TRBV5-1 and J usage is TRBJ2-7; 14 nucleotides align to TRBD2. The CDR3 runs 17 residues. The trim removed 0 bases at V and 2 bases at J, leaving 4 bases unmatched. The germline V gene has CDR1 SGHRS and CDR2 YFSETQ. The CDR3 sequence is CASSLGTSGRQTYEQYF. In DNA, the CDR3 is TGCGCCAGCAGCTTGGGGACTAGCGGGAGGCAGACCTACGAGCAGTACTTC.

Regarding this clonotype: This could be a read error, since a much larger clone is one nucleotide away. V gene TRBV12-3 or TRBV12-4 combines with J gene TRBJ2-6, with D perhaps TRBD2 (6 bases). This CDR3 region has 14 residues. V was trimmed by 7 bases and J by 0 bases, leaving 7 bases between them. CDR3 sequence reads: CASTGGSGANVLTF. CDR3 coding DNA: TGTGCCAGCACCGGGGGCTCTGGGGCCAACGTCCTGACTTTC.

In this sample, this clonotype turned up a few times. The chain couples TRBV12-3 or TRBV12-4 to TRBJ2-7; D gene unclear. There are 12 residues in the CDR3. Trimming removed 10 bases from V and 3 bases from J, with 13 bases in between. The chain's CDR3 is CATSLKSYEQYF. The CDR3 coding sequence is TGTGCCACTTCCTTAAAGAGCTACGAGCAGTACTTC.

This clonotype was recorded many times. J is TRBJ1-3 and V is TRBV27, with D perhaps matching TRBD1 (6 bases). The length of the CDR3 is 13 residues. Germline V gene sequence: CDR1 MNHEY, CDR2 SMNVEV (reference sequence). The V and J ends lost 5 bases and 3 bases respectively, with 8 bases between them. Written as DNA, the CDR3 is TGTGCCAGCAGTACCAGGGGTGGAAACACCATATATTTT. It encodes CASSTRGGNTIYF.

This sequence joins TRBV5-6 and TRBJ1-6; TRBD1 might be the D (6 bases). Germline V CDR1 and CDR2: SGHDT, YYEEEE. The CDR3 extends over 14 amino acids. Trimming stripped 0 bases from V and 10 bases from J, with 11 bases between. The CDR3 nucleotides are TGTGCCAGCAGCTTGGGACAGGCGGGGTCACCCCTCCACTTT. Protein product: CASSLGQAGSPLHF.

This clonotype occurred many times. This rearrangement joins TRBV6-5 to TRBJ1-6; 7 bases align to TRBD1. The V segment lost 0 bases and the J segment 0 bases; nucleotides outside the gene matches: 8. In germline, CDR1 is MNHEY, CDR2 SVGAGI. This CDR3 has 19 amino acids. The CDR3 DNA reads as TGTGCCAGCAGTTACTCGGCCAGGGGGGTGGGCTCCTATAATTCACCCCTCCACTTT. Its translation is CASSYSARGVGSYNSPLHF.

This clonotype was picked up many times. This rearrangement joins TRBV7-6 to TRBJ2-5; D call uncertain. Between the trimmed V and J ends, which lost 1 base and 4 bases, there was a span of 16 bases. The germline gives CDR1 SGHVS, CDR2 FNYEAQ. This CDR3 comprises 16 residues. Here the CDR3 reads CASSLVNIGSGETQYF. The CDR3 DNA is TGTGCCAGCAGCTTAGTCAATATAGGGTCCGGAGAGACCCAGTACTTC.

The V gene is TRBV5-6, the J gene TRBJ1-1, with a tentative D call TRBD1 (5 bases). V was shortened by 1 base and J by 6 bases, with 16 bases between the two germline ends. CDR1 is SGHDT and CDR2 is YYEEEE in the germline V gene. The CDR3 sequence is 15 residues long. CDR3 nucleotides: TGTGCCAGCAGCTTGCCCTCCGGGGGTTTGGCTGAAGCTTTCTTT. It is translated as CASSLPSGGLAEAFF. Filled out from reference TRBV5-6 and TRBJ1-1, the complete variable domain reads DAGVTQSPTHLIKTRGQQVTLRCSPKSGHDTVSWYQQALGQGPQFIFQYYEEEERQRGNFPDRFSGHQFPNYSSELNVNALLLGDSALYLCASSLPSGGLAEAFFGQGTRLTVV.

The V call is TRBV20-1, the J call TRBJ2-1; 8 positions match TRBD2. The germline V gene has CDR1 DFQATT and CDR2 SNEGSKA (reference sequence). V dropped 3 bases and J dropped 9; count of bases not matched to a gene: 10. The CDR3 is 14 amino acids. Here the CDR3 DNA reads TGCAGTGCTAGCCCGGCGGGGGGCTTTAGTGAGCAGTTCTTC. Its protein is CSASPAGGFSEQFF.